This TCR beta chain was identified during a study of CD8 T cells in Susac syndrome. Study findings and constraints: Total CD8+ and CD8+ TEMRA repertoires contained over 15 and five Susac-specific public clones, respectively.

RNA in amounts of roughly 0.45 to 1 ug was reverse transcribed with random hexamers. Amplification of TCR beta CDR3 by immunoSEQ multiplex PCR spanned 54 Vbeta and 13 Jbeta. A single record per CDR3 protein comes from TCRdb applying MiXCR to the immunoSEQ multiplex PCR reads. Here the sample spans approximately 74,000 distinct CDR3 sequences, nearly 95% being singletons. As for this clonotype: As yet, its antigen is unknown.

CD8+ and CD4+ T cells taken from blood had their TCR beta sequenced. The CDR3 covers 16 residues. The ends were cut back, 5 bases at V and 0 bases at J, with 15 bases in the middle. V gene TRBV12-3 or TRBV12-4 combines with J gene TRBJ2-3, with a weak D call TRBD1 (5 bases). The sequence came from a human donor with Susac syndrome. Sequenced input: CD8+ T cells from PBMCs. The CDR3 here is CASSPWTHPSTDTQYF. The CDR3 coding sequence is TGTGCCAGCAGTCCCTGGACACACCCTAGCACAGATACGCAGTATTTT.